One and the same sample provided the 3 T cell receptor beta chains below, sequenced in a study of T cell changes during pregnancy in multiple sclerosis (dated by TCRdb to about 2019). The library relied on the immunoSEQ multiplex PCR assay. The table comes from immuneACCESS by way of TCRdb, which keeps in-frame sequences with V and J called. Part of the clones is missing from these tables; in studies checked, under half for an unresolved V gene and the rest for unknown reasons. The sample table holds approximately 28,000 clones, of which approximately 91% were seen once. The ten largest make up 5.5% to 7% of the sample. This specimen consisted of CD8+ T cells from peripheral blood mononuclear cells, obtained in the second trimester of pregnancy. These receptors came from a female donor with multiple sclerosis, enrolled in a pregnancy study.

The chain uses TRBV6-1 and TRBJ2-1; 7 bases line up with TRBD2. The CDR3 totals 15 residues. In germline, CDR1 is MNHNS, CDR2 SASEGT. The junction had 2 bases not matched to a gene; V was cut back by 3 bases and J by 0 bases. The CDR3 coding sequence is TGTGCCAGCAGTGACCTAGCGGACTCCTACAATGAGCAGTTCTTC. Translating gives CASSDLADSYNEQFF.

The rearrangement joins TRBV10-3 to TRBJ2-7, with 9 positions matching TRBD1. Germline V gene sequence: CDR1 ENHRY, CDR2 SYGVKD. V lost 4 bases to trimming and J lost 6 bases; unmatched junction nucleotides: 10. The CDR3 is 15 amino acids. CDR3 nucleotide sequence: TGTGCCATCAGTGCTGGACAGGGGACCGCCGCCGAGCAGTACTTC. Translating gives CAISAGQGTAAEQYF.

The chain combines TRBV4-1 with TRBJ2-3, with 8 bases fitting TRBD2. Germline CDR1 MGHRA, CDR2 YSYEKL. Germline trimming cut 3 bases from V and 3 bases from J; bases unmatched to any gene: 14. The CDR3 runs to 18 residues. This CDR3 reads CASSHPGRGSGKTDTQYF. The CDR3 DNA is TGCGCCAGCAGCCATCCCGGGAGGGGTAGCGGGAAGACAGATACGCAGTATTTT.